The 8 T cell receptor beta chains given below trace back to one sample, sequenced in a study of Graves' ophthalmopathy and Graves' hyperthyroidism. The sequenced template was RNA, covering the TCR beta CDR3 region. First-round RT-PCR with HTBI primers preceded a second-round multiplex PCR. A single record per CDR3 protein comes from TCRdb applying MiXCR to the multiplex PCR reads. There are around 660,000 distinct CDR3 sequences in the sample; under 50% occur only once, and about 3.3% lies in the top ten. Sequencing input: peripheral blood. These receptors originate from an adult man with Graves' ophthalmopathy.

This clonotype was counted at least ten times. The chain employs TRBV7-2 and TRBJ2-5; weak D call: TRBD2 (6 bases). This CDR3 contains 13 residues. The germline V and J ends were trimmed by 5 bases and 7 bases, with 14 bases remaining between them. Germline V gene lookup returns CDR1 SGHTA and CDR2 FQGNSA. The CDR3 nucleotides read TGTGCCAGCAGCCCCGGGACTCCCAGGACCCAGTACTTC. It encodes CASSPGTPRTQYF.

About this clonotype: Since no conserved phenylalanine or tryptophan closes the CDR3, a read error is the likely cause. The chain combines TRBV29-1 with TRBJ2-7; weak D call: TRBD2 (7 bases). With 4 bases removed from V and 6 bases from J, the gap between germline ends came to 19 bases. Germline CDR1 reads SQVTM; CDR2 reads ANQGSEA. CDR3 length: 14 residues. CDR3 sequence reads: CSVGAGWGPAEQYL. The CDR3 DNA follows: TGCAGCGTTGGAGCGGGATGGGGGCCTGCCGAGCAGTACCTC.

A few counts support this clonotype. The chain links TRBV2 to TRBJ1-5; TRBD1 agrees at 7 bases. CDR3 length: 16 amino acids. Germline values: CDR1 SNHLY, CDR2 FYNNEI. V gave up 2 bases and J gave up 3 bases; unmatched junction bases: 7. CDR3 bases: TGTGCCAGCAGTGAATTTGGGACAGTATACAATCAGCCCCAGCATTTT. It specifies CASSEFGTVYNQPQHF.

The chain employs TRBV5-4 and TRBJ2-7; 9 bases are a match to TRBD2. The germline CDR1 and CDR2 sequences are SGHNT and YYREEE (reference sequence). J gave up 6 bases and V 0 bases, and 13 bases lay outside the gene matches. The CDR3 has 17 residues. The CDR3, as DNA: TGTGCCAGCAGCTTGGGGGGCGGGAGGGCCAGTCGCGGCGAGCAGTACTTC. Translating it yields CASSLGGGRASRGEQYF.

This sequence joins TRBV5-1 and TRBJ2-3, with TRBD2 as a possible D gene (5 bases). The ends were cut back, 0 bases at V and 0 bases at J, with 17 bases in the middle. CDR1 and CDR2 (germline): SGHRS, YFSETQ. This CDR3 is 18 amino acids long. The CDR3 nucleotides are TGCGCCAGCAGCTTGGTGCGGAGGCGACTCTCTAGCACAGATACGCAGTATTTT. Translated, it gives CASSLVRRRLSSTDTQYF.

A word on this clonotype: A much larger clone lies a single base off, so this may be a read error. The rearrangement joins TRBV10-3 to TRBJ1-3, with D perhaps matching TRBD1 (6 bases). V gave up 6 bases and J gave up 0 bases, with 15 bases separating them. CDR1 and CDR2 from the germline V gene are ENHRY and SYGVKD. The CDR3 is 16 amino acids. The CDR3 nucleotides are TGTGCCATCAGCCCACGACAGGCAACCTCTGGAAACACCATATATTTT. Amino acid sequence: CAISPRQATSGNTIYF.

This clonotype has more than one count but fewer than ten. CDR3 residues: CASSPRSGGGYGYTF. CDR3 DNA: TGCGCCAGCAGCCCAAGGTCCGGGGGCGGATATGGCTACACCTTC. The chain couples TRBV4-1 to TRBJ1-2, with a weak D call TRBD1 (6 bases). V lost 4 bases and J lost 5, with 17 bases in between. The CDR3 runs 15 residues. Germline values: CDR1 MGHRA, CDR2 YSYEKL.

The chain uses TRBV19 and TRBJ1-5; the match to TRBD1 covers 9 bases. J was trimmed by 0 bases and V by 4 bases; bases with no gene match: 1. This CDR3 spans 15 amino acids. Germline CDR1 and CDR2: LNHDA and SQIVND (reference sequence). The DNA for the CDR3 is TGTGCCAGTAGTACGGACAGGGGTAGCAATCAGCCCCAGCATTTT. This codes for CASSTDRGSNQPQHF.